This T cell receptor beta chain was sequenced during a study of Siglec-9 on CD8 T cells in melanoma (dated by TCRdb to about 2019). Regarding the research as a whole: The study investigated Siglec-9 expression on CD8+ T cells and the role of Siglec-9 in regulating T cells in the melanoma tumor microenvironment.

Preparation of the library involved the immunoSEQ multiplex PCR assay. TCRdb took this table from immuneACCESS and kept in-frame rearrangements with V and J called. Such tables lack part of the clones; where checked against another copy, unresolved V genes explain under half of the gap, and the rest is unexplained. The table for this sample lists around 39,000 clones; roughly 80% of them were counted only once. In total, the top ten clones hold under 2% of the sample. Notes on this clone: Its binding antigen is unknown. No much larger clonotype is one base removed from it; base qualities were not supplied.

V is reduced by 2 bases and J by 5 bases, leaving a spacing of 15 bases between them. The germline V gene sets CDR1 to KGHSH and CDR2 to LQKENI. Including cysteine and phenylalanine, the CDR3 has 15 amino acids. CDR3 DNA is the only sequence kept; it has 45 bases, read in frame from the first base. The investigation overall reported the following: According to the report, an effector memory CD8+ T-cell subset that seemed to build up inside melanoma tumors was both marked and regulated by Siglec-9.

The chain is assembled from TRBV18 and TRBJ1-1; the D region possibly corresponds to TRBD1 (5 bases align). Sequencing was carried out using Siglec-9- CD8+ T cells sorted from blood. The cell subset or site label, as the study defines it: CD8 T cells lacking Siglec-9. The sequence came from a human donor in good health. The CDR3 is CASSPTGRKGTEAFF. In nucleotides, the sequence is TGTGCCAGCTCACCAACGGGACGGAAGGGTACTGAAGCTTTCTTT.